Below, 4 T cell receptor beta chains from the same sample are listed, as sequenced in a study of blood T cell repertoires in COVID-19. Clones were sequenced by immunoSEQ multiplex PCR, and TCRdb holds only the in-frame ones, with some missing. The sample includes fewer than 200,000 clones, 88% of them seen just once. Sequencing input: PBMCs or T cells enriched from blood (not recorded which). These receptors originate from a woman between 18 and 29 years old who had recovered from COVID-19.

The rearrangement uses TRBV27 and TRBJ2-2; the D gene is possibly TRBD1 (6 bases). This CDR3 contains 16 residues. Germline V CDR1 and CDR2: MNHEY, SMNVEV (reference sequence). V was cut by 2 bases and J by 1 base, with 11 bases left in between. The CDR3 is CASSLTGILNTGELFF. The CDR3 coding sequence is TGTGCCAGCAGTTTAACAGGGATTCTGAACACCGGGGAGCTGTTTTTT.

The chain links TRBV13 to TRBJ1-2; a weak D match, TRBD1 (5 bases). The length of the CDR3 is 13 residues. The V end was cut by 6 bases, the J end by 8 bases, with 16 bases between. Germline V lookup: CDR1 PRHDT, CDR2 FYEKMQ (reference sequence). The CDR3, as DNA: TGTGCCAGCAGTCCCCCAGGGATGTACGGCTACACCTTC. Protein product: CASSPPGMYGYTF.

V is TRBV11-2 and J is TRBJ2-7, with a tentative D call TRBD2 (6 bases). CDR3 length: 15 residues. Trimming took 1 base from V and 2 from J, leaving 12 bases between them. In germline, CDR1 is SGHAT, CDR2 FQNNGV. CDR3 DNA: TGTGCCAGCAGCTTAGCGGGGGACCCTCCCTACGAGCAGTACTTC. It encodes CASSLAGDPPYEQYF.

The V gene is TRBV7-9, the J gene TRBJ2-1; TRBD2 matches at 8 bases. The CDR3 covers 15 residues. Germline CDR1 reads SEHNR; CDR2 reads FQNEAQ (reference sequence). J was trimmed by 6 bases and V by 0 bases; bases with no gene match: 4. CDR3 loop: CASSLALGLANEQFF. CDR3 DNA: TGTGCCAGCAGCTTAGCGCTTGGACTAGCCAATGAGCAGTTCTTC.